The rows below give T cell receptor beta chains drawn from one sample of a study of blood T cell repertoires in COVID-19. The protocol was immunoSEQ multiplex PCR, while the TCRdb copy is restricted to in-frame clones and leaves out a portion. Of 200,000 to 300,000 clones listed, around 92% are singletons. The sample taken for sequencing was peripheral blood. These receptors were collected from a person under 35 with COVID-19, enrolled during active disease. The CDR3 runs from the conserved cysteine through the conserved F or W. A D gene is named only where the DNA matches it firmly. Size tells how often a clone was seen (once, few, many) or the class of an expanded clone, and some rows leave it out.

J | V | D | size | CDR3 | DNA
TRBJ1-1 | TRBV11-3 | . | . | CASSPFRNTEAFF | TGTGCCAGCAGCCCCTTTCGGAACACTGAAGCTTTCTTT
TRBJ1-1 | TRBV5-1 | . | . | CASSLGSGLGTEAFF | TGCGCCAGCAGCTTGGGATCAGGGCTCGGCACTGAAGCTTTCTTT
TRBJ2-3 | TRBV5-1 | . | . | CASVQDSLDGDTQYF | TGCGCCAGCGTCCAGGACAGCCTAGATGGAGATACGCAGTATTTT
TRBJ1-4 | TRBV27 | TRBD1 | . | CASSLSGTGKEKLFF | TGTGCCAGCAGTTTATCCGGGACAGGGAAAGAAAAACTGTTTTTT
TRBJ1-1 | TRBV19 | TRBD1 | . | CASSPTGGTEAFF | TGTGCCAGTAGTCCGACAGGGGGAACTGAAGCTTTCTTT
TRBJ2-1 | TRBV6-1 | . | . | CASSEDRTATYNEQFF | TGTGCCAGCAGTGAAGACAGGACAGCAACCTACAATGAGCAGTTCTTC
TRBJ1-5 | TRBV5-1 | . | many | CATYPDQRGDSNQPQHF | TGCGCCACCTACCCCGACCAGCGCGGAGATAGCAATCAGCCCCAGCATTTT
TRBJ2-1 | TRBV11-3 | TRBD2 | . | CASSPGTSGREEQFF | TGTGCCAGCAGCCCTGGGACTAGCGGGAGGGAGGAGCAGTTCTTC
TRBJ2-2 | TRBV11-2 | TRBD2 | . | CASRPGTIDNTGELFF | TGTGCCAGCAGACCCGGGACTATCGACAACACCGGGGAGCTGTTTTTT
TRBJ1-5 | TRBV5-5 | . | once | CASSLLEGGNQPQHF | TGTGCCAGCAGCTTGTTAGAAGGGGGCAATCAGCCCCAGCATTTT
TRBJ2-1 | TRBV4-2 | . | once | CASSQDRLEYYNEQFF | TGTGCCAGCAGCCAAGATCGATTAGAGTACTACAATGAGCAGTTCTTC
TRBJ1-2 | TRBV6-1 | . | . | CASSEAQGLSYGYTF | TGTGCCAGCAGTGAAGCGCAGGGACTCAGCTATGGCTACACCTTC
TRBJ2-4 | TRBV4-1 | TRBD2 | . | CASSQSSGSTKNIQYF | TGCGCCAGCAGCCAATCTAGCGGGAGTACCAAAAACATTCAGTACTTC
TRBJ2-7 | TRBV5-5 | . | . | CASTTGISYEQYF | TGTGCCAGCACTACAGGGATCTCCTACGAGCAGTACTTC
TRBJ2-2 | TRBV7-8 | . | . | CASSLRGTAPNTGELFF | TGTGCCAGCAGCTTAAGGGGGACGGCCCCGAACACCGGGGAGCTGTTTTTT